This TCR beta chain was sequenced during a study of T cell responses to AZD1222 COVID-19 vaccine. This clone was seen more than once but under ten times. Data came from immunoSEQ multiplex PCR; TCRdb stores just in-frame clones and leaves some out. The sample carries around 140,000 clones, 75% to 95% recorded once. CDR1 and CDR2 from the germline V gene are SGHDN and FVKESK. Deletions cut 1 base from V and 2 bases from J, with 14 bases between. This CDR3 comprises 17 residues. Sequencing used peripheral blood, obtained 28 days after the second AZD1222 dose. This chain joins TRBV14 and TRBJ2-2; D perhaps matches TRBD1 (7 bases). This receptor was obtained from an adult who received the AZD1222 COVID-19 vaccine. In DNA, the CDR3 is TGTGCCAGCAGCCAAGGCGACAGGGAGGTAAACACCGGGGAGCTGTTTTTT. It encodes CASSQGDREVNTGELFF.